These T cell receptor beta chains were read from a single sample in a study of blood T cell repertoires in COVID-19. The data were produced by immunoSEQ multiplex PCR, yet TCRdb's version contains in-frame clones alone and is incomplete. Found here are approximately 100,000 clones, about 91% of them singletons; the top ten hold about 3.2%. Sequencing input: peripheral blood. These receptors all come from a human donor in a cohort sampled during active COVID-19. Both conserved end residues are part of each CDR3. Fields, in order: CDR3 length, clone size, D gene, V gene, J gene, CDR3 protein, CDR3 DNA. D genes are given only for firm matches. Size values are once, few and many counts, or a class for expanded clones, and some rows have none.

13	.	TRBD1	TRBV12-3/TRBV12-4	TRBJ1-5	CASRQGGDQPQHF	TGTGCCAGCCGACAGGGGGGTGATCAGCCCCAGCATTTT
13	.	.	TRBV9	TRBJ2-7	CASRANEGGEQYF	TGTGCCAGCAGAGCCAACGAGGGTGGCGAGCAGTACTTC
16	once	TRBD1	TRBV10-3	TRBJ2-1	CAISSLDRGFSNEQFF	TGTGCCATCAGCTCTCTTGACAGGGGATTTTCCAATGAGCAGTTCTTC
16	.	TRBD2	TRBV3-1/TRBV3-2	TRBJ2-3	CASSLLAGAATDTQYF	TGTGCCAGCAGCCTACTAGCGGGAGCCGCCACAGATACGCAGTATTTT
12	.	.	TRBV19	TRBJ1-5	CASSPLDQPQHF	TGTGCCAGTAGCCCCCTTGATCAGCCCCAGCATTTT
16	.	.	TRBV28	TRBJ1-5	CASSWGTRGVDQPQHF	TGTGCCAGCAGTTGGGGGACAAGGGGCGTCGATCAGCCCCAGCATTTT
14	.	TRBD1	TRBV5-1	TRBJ2-7	CASSRTGERYEQYF	TGCGCCAGCAGCCGGACAGGGGAGAGGTACGAGCAGTACTTC
15	.	TRBD2	TRBV10-3	TRBJ2-1	CAISRTSGIRGEQFF	TGTGCCATCAGCAGGACTAGCGGGATACGGGGTGAGCAGTTCTTC
14	.	.	TRBV5-1	TRBJ2-3	CASSFRTITDTQYF	TGCGCCAGCAGCTTTCGGACTATCACAGATACGCAGTATTTT
13	once	.	TRBV11-3	TRBJ2-3	CASRSSGTDTQYF	TGTGCCAGCCGAAGTAGCGGCACAGATACGCAGTATTTT
17	.	TRBD2	TRBV4-1	TRBJ2-1	CASSQDRPSGGFNEQFF	TGCGCCAGCAGCCAAGACCGGCCTAGCGGGGGTTTCAATGAGCAGTTCTTC
14	.	.	TRBV5-5	TRBJ2-7	CASSLYYTSYEQYF	TGTGCCAGCAGCTTGTATTACACCTCCTACGAGCAGTACTTC
13	.	.	TRBV7-9	TRBJ1-1	CASSFDLRDEAFF	TGTGCCAGCAGCTTTGATCTGCGGGACGAAGCTTTCTTT
15	.	.	TRBV6-5	TRBJ2-2	CASSYSEEGTGELFF	TGTGCCAGCAGTTACTCAGAAGAGGGCACCGGGGAGCTGTTTTTT
14	few	TRBD1	TRBV7-2	TRBJ2-5	CASSVRQGVETQYF	TGTGCCAGCAGCGTACGACAGGGGGTGGAGACCCAGTACTTC
16	.	TRBD1	TRBV5-8	TRBJ2-5	CASSLSGTGAGETQYF	TGTGCCAGCAGCTTATCCGGGACAGGGGCCGGGGAGACCCAGTACTTC
12	.	.	TRBV5-1	TRBJ2-3	CASSSNTDTQYF	TGCGCCAGCAGCTCCAACACAGATACGCAGTATTTT
12	.	.	TRBV30	TRBJ1-4	CAWSLQGEKLFF	TGTGCCTGGAGCCTACAGGGTGAAAAACTGTTTTTT
16	many	.	TRBV3-1/TRBV3-2	TRBJ1-4	CASSPPLRGFNEKLFF	TGTGCCAGCAGCCCCCCGTTACGGGGGTTTAATGAAAAACTGTTTTTT
13	.	TRBD1	TRBV11-2	TRBJ1-3	CASSWTGSNTIYF	TGTGCCAGCAGCTGGACAGGGTCCAACACCATATATTTT
21	.	.	TRBV3-1/TRBV3-2	TRBJ2-1	CASSQDPQFHVWGSGNNEQFF	TGTGCCAGCAGCCAAGATCCCCAATTTCACGTGTGGGGATCGGGGAACAATGAGCAGTTCTTC
15	.	.	TRBV5-1	TRBJ2-7	CASSGGGATPYEQYF	TGCGCCAGCAGTGGTGGAGGGGCCACTCCCTACGAGCAGTACTTC
13	.	.	TRBV27	TRBJ1-1	CASSWGRGTEAFF	TGTGCCAGCAGTTGGGGCCGGGGGACTGAAGCTTTCTTT
12	.	.	TRBV19	TRBJ1-2	CASSAGSGGYTF	TGTGCCAGTAGTGCAGGATCTGGTGGCTACACCTTC
15	.	TRBD2	TRBV7-2	TRBJ2-1	CASSPTSGRGNEQFF	TGTGCCAGCAGCCCCACTAGCGGGAGGGGAAATGAGCAGTTCTTC
13	.	.	TRBV2	TRBJ2-5	CATRRQKQETQYF	TGTGCCACCCGAAGACAGAAGCAAGAGACCCAGTACTTC
15	.	.	TRBV27	TRBJ1-5	CASRDPGSSNQPQHF	TGTGCCAGCAGGGACCCCGGGAGTAGCAATCAGCCCCAGCATTTT
19	.	.	TRBV21-1	TRBJ2-1	CASSKRAKAGALNYNEQFF	TGTGCCAGCAGCAAAAGGGCTAAGGCGGGAGCTCTAAACTACAATGAGCAGTTCTTC
15	.	TRBD2	TRBV2	TRBJ2-7	CASSRRLATTYEQYF	TGTGCCAGCAGCCGCCGACTAGCGACCACCTACGAGCAGTACTTC
13	.	.	TRBV5-4	TRBJ1-1	CASSLGSNTEAFF	TGTGCCAGCAGCTTAGGGAGCAACACTGAAGCTTTCTTT
15	.	TRBD1	TRBV28	TRBJ2-5	CASTTGGRRWETQYF	TGTGCCAGCACCACAGGGGGACGACGCTGGGAGACCCAGTACTTC
14	.	TRBD1	TRBV5-1	TRBJ1-2	CASSSGTEDYGYTF	TGCGCCAGCAGCTCTGGGACAGAGGACTATGGCTACACCTTC
13	.	.	TRBV13	TRBJ2-5	CASSPRLGETQYF	TGTGCCAGCAGCCCACGACTAGGAGAGACCCAGTACTTC
15	.	TRBD2	TRBV6-6	TRBJ2-2	CASTPGLAGAGELFF	TGTGCCAGCACTCCGGGGCTAGCGGGAGCGGGGGAGCTGTTTTTT
12	.	.	TRBV5-1	TRBJ2-7	CASSLYSYEQYF	TGCGCCAGCAGCTTGTACAGCTACGAGCAGTACTTC
14	.	.	TRBV5-6	TRBJ2-3	CASSLWARSDTQYF	TGTGCCAGCAGCCTATGGGCCCGGTCGGATACGCAGTATTTT
14	.	.	TRBV9	TRBJ2-7	CASSEGVGPYEQYF	TGTGCCAGCAGCGAGGGGGTAGGGCCCTACGAGCAGTACTTC
14	.	.	TRBV5-1	TRBJ1-2	CASSLGGQGYGYTF	TGCGCCAGCAGCTTGGGTGGGCAGGGCTATGGCTACACCTTC
14	.	.	TRBV14	TRBJ2-3	CASSPRVSTDTQYF	TGTGCCAGCAGCCCCAGGGTTAGCACAGATACGCAGTATTTT
15	.	.	TRBV15	TRBJ1-4	CATSRDGRDNEKLFF	TGTGCCACCAGCAGAGATGGCCGGGATAATGAAAAACTGTTTTTT
16	.	TRBD1	TRBV7-7	TRBJ2-2	CASSRPGTGSPGELFF	TGTGCTAGCAGTCGACCGGGGACAGGGTCCCCCGGGGAGCTGTTTTTT
17	.	TRBD2	TRBV4-1	TRBJ2-5	CASSLLLGTSERETQYF	TGCGCCAGCAGCCTTCTTCTCGGGACTAGCGAGCGGGAGACCCAGTACTTC
16	.	.	TRBV27	TRBJ2-6	CASSLSPSSGANVLTF	TGTGCCAGCAGTTTATCACCGAGCTCTGGGGCCAACGTCCTGACTTTC
16	.	TRBD1	TRBV7-2	TRBJ1-3	CASSKTGANSGNTIYF	TGTGCCAGCAGCAAGACAGGGGCGAACTCTGGAAACACCATATATTTT
16	.	TRBD1	TRBV7-8	TRBJ1-4	CASSLRGTGNNEKLFF	TGTGCCAGCAGCTTACGCGGGACAGGGAACAATGAAAAACTGTTTTTT
14	.	.	TRBV19	TRBJ1-2	CASSIAGTNYGYTF	TGTGCCAGTAGTATAGCGGGGACAAACTATGGCTACACCTTC
13	.	TRBD1	TRBV6-5	TRBJ1-1	CASRLQTGTEAFF	TGTGCCAGCAGGCTCCAGACAGGGACTGAAGCTTTCTTT
13	few	TRBD2	TRBV5-6	TRBJ2-7	CASSLRGGYEQYF	TGTGCCAGCAGCTTGAGGGGAGGGTACGAGCAGTACTTC
13	.	.	TRBV7-2	TRBJ2-1	CASSLATVNEQFF	TGTGCCAGCAGCTTAGCGACAGTAAATGAGCAGTTCTTC
16	.	TRBD2	TRBV5-5	TRBJ2-3	CASSSVVAGSTDTQYF	TGTGCCAGCAGCTCGGTTGTAGCGGGAAGCACAGATACGCAGTATTTT
14	.	.	TRBV11-2	TRBJ2-2	CASSWGQVTGELFF	TGTGCCAGCAGCTGGGGGCAGGTCACCGGGGAGCTGTTTTTT
17	.	.	TRBV5-6	TRBJ2-5	CASSLGIEIAFQETQYF	TGTGCCAGCAGCTTGGGGATCGAAATAGCGTTCCAAGAGACCCAGTACTTC
16	.	.	TRBV7-2	TRBJ1-2	CASSLPPGQLNYGYTF	TGTGCCAGCAGCTTACCGCCGGGACAACTTAACTATGGCTACACCTTC
12	.	.	TRBV6-5	TRBJ2-1	CASRLSYNEQFF	TGTGCCAGCAGGCTAAGCTACAATGAGCAGTTCTTC
13	.	TRBD1	TRBV5-1	TRBJ2-1	CASSQDRAYEQFF	TGCGCCAGCAGCCAGGACAGGGCTTATGAGCAGTTCTTC